These 18 T cell receptor beta chains came from one sample sequenced in a study of blood T cell repertoires in COVID-19. Some clones are missing from TCRdb's copy, which holds only in-frame ones; the method was immunoSEQ multiplex PCR. The table records 97,000 or so clones, about 80% of them present only once. The sample comprised peripheral blood. Receptors were obtained from a man in his 70s with active or convalescent COVID-19.

CDR3 nucleotide sequence: TGTGCCAGCAGTTCCCACCTGACAGGACAATACGAGCAGTACTTC. This gives the protein CASSSHLTGQYEQYF. V and J are TRBV27 and TRBJ2-7; a weak D match, TRBD1 (6 bases). The germline V gene has CDR1 MNHEY and CDR2 SMNVEV (reference sequence). V shed 4 bases and J shed 4 bases, with 17 bases lying between them. The CDR3 is made up of 15 amino acids.

This clone is a singleton in its sample. V usage is TRBV18 and J usage is TRBJ1-6; 7 positions match TRBD1. This CDR3 has 15 amino acids. CDR1 KGHSH and CDR2 LQKENI come from the germline V gene. The ends lost 3 bases at V and 5 bases at J; junction bases unmatched: 4. The CDR3 sequence: CASSPGTANNSPLHF. The DNA for the CDR3 is TGTGCCAGCTCACCTGGGACAGCGAATAATTCACCCCTCCACTTT.

V and J are TRBV28 and TRBJ1-3; weak D call: TRBD1 (5 bases). This CDR3 spans 18 amino acids. V shed 1 base and J shed 0 bases, with 16 bases lying between them. Germline loops: CDR1 MDHEN, CDR2 SYDVKM. CDR3 in DNA: TGTGCCAGCAGTTTATATAGGCGGGGCTTCTTCTCTGGAAACACCATATATTTT. This sequence encodes CASSLYRRGFFSGNTIYF.

V is TRBV2 and J is TRBJ2-3; D ambiguous. Looked up from germline, CDR1 is SNHLY and CDR2 is FYNNEI. The CDR3 totals 14 residues. Trimming stripped 3 bases from V and 2 bases from J, with 9 bases between. The CDR3 DNA follows: TGTGCCAGCAGTGATATGGGCTTCACAGATACGCAGTATTTT. As protein: CASSDMGFTDTQYF.

The chain carries TRBV19 and TRBJ1-5, with a weak D call TRBD1 (5 bases). In germline, CDR1 is LNHDA, CDR2 SQIVND (reference sequence). V lost 1 base to trimming and J lost 2 bases, with 9 bases between them. The length of the CDR3 is 15 residues. The CDR3 loop reads CASSIGRGGNQPQHF. Written as DNA, the CDR3 is TGTGCCAGTAGTATAGGTAGGGGTGGCAATCAGCCCCAGCATTTT.

This clone was seen only a few times. The chain couples TRBV30 to TRBJ2-2; 11 nucleotides agree with TRBD2. Germline trimming cut 3 bases from V and 4 bases from J; bases unmatched to any gene: 4. CDR1 is GTSNPN, CDR2 SVGIG, per germline (reference sequence). CDR3 length: 15 residues. CDR3 amino acids: CAWRPLAGGTGELFF. The CDR3 DNA sequence: TGTGCCTGGAGGCCCCTAGCGGGGGGCACCGGGGAGCTGTTTTTT.

This clone has a single count. V is TRBV6-4 and J is TRBJ1-1, with TRBD1 identical over 7 bases. This CDR3 has 15 amino acids. Germline CDR1 is MRHNA and CDR2 is SNTAGT. The J segment lost 5 bases and the V segment lost 6 bases, leaving 12 bases of the junction unmatched. The CDR3 DNA follows: TGTGCCAGCAGGACACTCCCGACAGGGACAACTGAAGCTTTCTTT. It is translated as CASRTLPTGTTEAFF.

The V gene is TRBV3-1 (or the pseudogene TRBV3-2), the J gene TRBJ2-7, with 12 bases that match TRBD2. Germline V gene lookup returns CDR1 LGHDT and CDR2 YNNKEL (reference sequence). After removal of 6 bases from V and 3 bases from J, the junction contained 0 bases not matched to a gene. The CDR3 has 13 residues. CDR3 sequence reads: CASRGLAGYEQYF. The CDR3 nucleotides read TGTGCCAGCAGGGGACTAGCGGGCTACGAGCAGTACTTC.

V gene TRBV5-6 combines with J gene TRBJ2-6, with D possibly TRBD1 on 5 matching bases. V was shortened by 4 bases and J by 3 bases, with 8 bases between the two germline ends. Per the germline V gene, CDR1 is SGHDT and CDR2 is YYEEEE. The CDR3 has 14 residues. CDR3 sequence (DNA): TGTGCCAGCAGCACAGGCGTTGGGGCCAACGTCCTGACTTTC. Its translation: CASSTGVGANVLTF.

J is TRBJ2-3 and V is TRBV9; D gene unclear. CDR1 is SGDLS and CDR2 is YYNGEE in the germline V gene. This CDR3 has 11 amino acids. V was cut by 2 bases and J by 4 bases, with 2 bases left in between. CDR3 bases: TGTGCCAGCAGCGTCGCAGATACGCAGTATTTT. This encodes CASSVADTQYF. The whole variable domain, filled in from reference TRBV9 and TRBJ2-3, reads DSGVTQTPKHLITATGQRVTLRCSPRSGDLSVYWYQQSLDQGLQFLIQYYNGEERAKGNILERFSAQQFPDLHSELNLSSLELGDSALYFCASSVADTQYFGPGTRLTVL.

The CDR3 region is CASSGGNSPLHF. The CDR3 region has the DNA TGTGCCAGCAGTGGGGGGAATTCACCCCTCCACTTT. The rearrangement uses TRBV12-3 or TRBV12-4 and TRBJ1-6; possibly TRBD1 for D (5 bases). V was cut by 5 bases and J by 7 bases, with 6 bases left in between. CDR3 length: 12 amino acids.

The gene calls are TRBV11-2 and TRBJ2-1, with a tentative D call TRBD1 (6 bases). With 6 bases removed from V and 4 bases from J, the gap between germline ends came to 16 bases. This CDR3 region has 15 residues. Germline values: CDR1 SGHAT, CDR2 FQNNGV. The CDR3: CASREQGIRYNEQFF. The CDR3, as DNA: TGTGCCAGCAGGGAACAGGGTATACGGTACAATGAGCAGTTCTTC.

Only a few counts were recorded for this clone. This chain links TRBV7-9 with TRBJ2-7; a possible D gene is TRBD2 (5 bases). This CDR3 has 13 amino acids. Germline values: CDR1 SEHNR, CDR2 FQNEAQ (reference sequence). Trimming removed 5 bases from V and 3 bases from J, with 11 bases in between. The CDR3 DNA is TGTGCCAGCAGCAAACTAGTATTCTACGAGCAGTACTTC. Translation gives CASSKLVFYEQYF.

The J gene is TRBJ1-2, the V gene TRBV9, with no clear D. This CDR3 is 15 amino acids long. The germline gives CDR1 SGDLS, CDR2 YYNGEE. Deletions cut 4 bases from V and 1 base from J, with 14 bases between. CDR3 coding DNA: TGTGCCAGCAGCTCTTCCTCCCCCCTTAACTATGGCTACACCTTC. It encodes CASSSSSPLNYGYTF.

J is TRBJ2-7 and V is TRBV5-1; 7 bases align to TRBD2. The CDR3 is made up of 14 amino acids. V lost 4 bases, J lost 6 bases, and 10 bases stayed unmatched. Germline CDR1 is SGHRS and CDR2 is YFSETQ. DNA for the CDR3: TGCGCCAGCAGCATCACCGGGACTAAAACCGAGCAGTACTTC. Translated, it gives CASSITGTKTEQYF.

This clone has a handful of counts. The V gene is TRBV6-2 or TRBV6-3, the J gene TRBJ2-3; D is perhaps TRBD2 (5 bases). The V end lost 6 bases, the J end lost 0 bases, and 10 bases lay between the germline ends. Germline CDR1 reads MNHEY; CDR2 reads SVGEGT. The CDR3 has 14 amino acids. The DNA of the CDR3 is TGTGCCAGCAGCCTGGACTCCAGCACAGATACGCAGTATTTT. As protein: CASSLDSSTDTQYF.

The count of this clone is one. This rearrangement joins TRBV12-3 or TRBV12-4 to TRBJ2-1; the match to TRBD2 covers 8 bases. The length of the CDR3 is 13 residues. Germline trimming cut 6 bases from V and 7 bases from J; bases unmatched to any gene: 5. The CDR3 reads CASRVAGKNEQFF. The CDR3 DNA reads as TGTGCCAGCAGGGTAGCGGGGAAGAATGAGCAGTTCTTC.

This rearrangement joins TRBV19 to TRBJ2-3; TRBD2 matches 13 bases. Germline loops: CDR1 LNHDA, CDR2 SQIVND (reference sequence). This CDR3 has 16 amino acids. J was trimmed by 5 bases and V by 7 bases; bases with no gene match: 9. CDR3 nucleotide sequence: TGTGCCAGTAAAGGGGGGACTAGCGGGGCGGTAGATACGCAGTATTTT. It codes for CASKGGTSGAVDTQYF.